A single sample is the source of the 22 T cell receptor beta chains below, sequenced in a study of blood T cell repertoires in COVID-19 (dated by TCRdb to between 2020 and 2021). The protocol used for the library was the immunoSEQ multiplex PCR assay. TCRdb provides this immuneACCESS table in a form limited to in-frame rearrangements. Some clones are lacking; in checked studies, under half of them reflect an unresolved V gene, and why the rest are absent is not known. This sample is represented by about 190,000 clones; approximately 90% of them were singletons. Around 24% of the sample lies in the top ten. Material for sequencing was PBMCs or T cells enriched from blood (not recorded which). These receptors originate from a woman between 40 and 55 years old in a cohort exposed to, infected with or recovered from COVID-19 (not recorded which).

This chain links TRBV6-2 or TRBV6-3 with TRBJ2-5; TRBD1 might be the D (6 bases). The CDR3 totals 12 residues. V was clipped by 3 bases and J by 5 bases, with 7 bases between them. Per the germline V gene, CDR1 is MNHEY and CDR2 is SVGEGT. CDR3 in DNA: TGTGCCAGCAGTTATGGACAGGAGACCCAGTACTTC. Its translation: CASSYGQETQYF.

V and J are TRBV5-8 and TRBJ2-7, with TRBD2 matching 8 bases. CDR1 SGHTS and CDR2 YDEGEE come from the germline V gene. V was clipped by 0 bases and J by 0 bases; unmatched bases: 11. The CDR3 spans 18 residues. The CDR3 is CASSLVGGASGYSYEQYF. CDR3 sequence (DNA): TGTGCCAGCAGCTTGGTGGGGGGCGCTAGCGGGTACTCCTACGAGCAGTACTTC. The full variable domain, its missing parts supplied by reference TRBV5-8 and TRBJ2-7, is EAGVTQSPTHLIKTRGQQATLRCSPISGHTSVYWYQQALGLGLQFLLWYDEGEERNRGNFPPRFSGRQFPNYSSELNVNALELEDSALYLCASSLVGGASGYSYEQYFGPGTRLTVT.

V usage is TRBV27 and J usage is TRBJ2-3; 13 nucleotides align to TRBD2. CDR3 length equals 16 residues. The trim removed 5 bases at V and 4 bases at J, leaving 6 bases unmatched. Germline-derived CDR1 and CDR2 are MNHEY and SMNVEV (reference sequence). The CDR3 here is CASSITGTSGADTQYF. As DNA, the CDR3 is TGTGCCAGCAGTATAACCGGGACTAGCGGGGCAGATACGCAGTATTTT.

This rearrangement joins TRBV20-1 to TRBJ1-5, with a weak D call TRBD1 (6 bases). V was clipped by 3 bases and J by 1 base, with 13 bases between them. The CDR3 totals 15 residues. CDR1 DFQATT and CDR2 SNEGSKA come from the germline V gene (reference sequence). The CDR3 is CSASRTGISNQPQHF. The CDR3, as DNA: TGCAGTGCTAGTAGAACAGGGATAAGCAATCAGCCCCAGCATTTT.

This sequence joins TRBV4-3 and TRBJ1-1, with 7 bases aligning to TRBD1. Trimming cost V 4 bases and J 10 bases; bases outside gene matches: 18. The CDR3 covers 16 residues. CDR1 and CDR2 (germline): LGHNA, YSLEER. The CDR3: CASSRSYRGGTLGAFF. The CDR3 nucleotides read TGCGCCAGCAGCCGTTCCTACAGGGGTGGTACTCTAGGAGCTTTCTTT.

The chain is built from TRBV4-1 and TRBJ1-2; D is possibly TRBD1 (5 bases). CDR1 and CDR2 from the germline V gene are MGHRA and YSYEKL. This CDR3 spans 15 amino acids. The V end was cut by 2 bases, the J end by 8 bases, with 18 bases between. The CDR3 loop is CASSQLPWGAFGYTF. As DNA, the CDR3 is TGCGCCAGCAGCCAACTCCCCTGGGGCGCCTTCGGCTACACCTTC.

The CDR3 here is CASSQEGGRGHTGELFF. The CDR3 nucleotides read TGCGCCAGCAGCCAAGAGGGAGGCAGGGGGCACACCGGGGAGCTGTTTTTT. The chain joins TRBV4-3 to TRBJ2-2, with 8 bases matching TRBD1. After removal of 0 bases from V and 3 bases from J, the junction contained 6 bases not matched to a gene. Germline V gives CDR1 LGHNA, CDR2 YSLEER. This CDR3 comprises 17 residues.

This chain links TRBV6-6 with TRBJ1-5; 7 nucleotides agree with TRBD1. CDR1 MNHNY and CDR2 SVGAGI come from the germline V gene (reference sequence). The V gene end was trimmed by 7 bases and the J gene end by 3 bases; junction bases not matched to a gene: 3. This CDR3 is built from 13 residues. The CDR3 reads CASTGQPNQPQHF. CDR3 sequence (DNA): TGTGCCAGCACGGGACAGCCCAATCAGCCCCAGCATTTT.

The chain combines TRBV6-2 or TRBV6-3 with TRBJ1-1, with 9 bases aligning to TRBD1. The CDR3 contains 14 residues. J was trimmed by 1 base and V by 6 bases; bases with no gene match: 3. Germline assignment: CDR1 MNHEY and CDR2 SVGEGT. CDR3 coding DNA: TGTGCCAGCAGCCTGGACAGGGGGAACACTGAAGCTTTCTTT. This translates into CASSLDRGNTEAFF.

CDR3 sequence: CASSSRLASNNEQFF. The CDR3, as DNA: TGTGCCAGCAGCAGCCGACTAGCAAGCAACAATGAGCAGTTCTTC. The chain combines TRBV21-1 with TRBJ2-1; the table's D call, TRBD2, has no DNA check behind it. TRBV21-1 is a documented pseudogene. The CDR3 is made up of 15 amino acids.

The chain is built from TRBV6-5 and TRBJ1-3; possible D gene TRBD1, 5 bases. The CDR3 covers 14 residues. V was cut by 5 bases and J by 1 base, with 9 bases left in between. Germline assignment: CDR1 MNHEY and CDR2 SVGAGI. DNA of the CDR3: TGTGCCAGCAGTCTTAAGGGGTCTGGAAACACCATATATTTT. Protein: CASSLKGSGNTIYF.

The chain joins TRBV18 to TRBJ2-5, with D possibly TRBD2 on 6 matching bases. This CDR3 spans 16 amino acids. Germline-derived CDR1 and CDR2 are KGHSH and LQKENI. The V gene lost 1 base and the J gene lost 0 bases, with 12 bases spanning the gap. The CDR3 here is CASSPLAGRDQETQYF. CDR3 in DNA: TGTGCCAGCTCACCACTTGCGGGGAGAGACCAAGAGACCCAGTACTTC.

This chain's CDR3 is CASRLPTDFPHTGELFF. The CDR3 region has the DNA TGTGCAAGTCGCTTACCGACGGACTTCCCACACACCGGGGAGCTGTTTTTT. The chain links TRBV12-2 to TRBJ2-2; the table assigns TRBD2, which was not confirmed against the DNA. TRBV12-2 is flagged as a pseudogene. CDR3 length equals 17 residues.

In its sample, this clone was seen many times. The genes are TRBV10-1 and TRBJ1-4; 9 nucleotides agree with TRBD1. V gave up 8 bases and J gave up 2 bases; unmatched junction bases: 15. CDR3 length: 18 amino acids. CDR1 WNHNN and CDR2 SYGVQD come from the germline V gene (reference sequence). DNA of the CDR3: TGCGCCAGCCGAAAGTCGGACAGGGGAATAGTTACTAATGAAAAACTGTTTTTT. As protein: CASRKSDRGIVTNEKLFF.

This chain uses TRBV25-1 with TRBJ1-3; D gene unclear. The V and J ends lost 1 base and 0 bases respectively, with 4 bases between them. The CDR3 is 14 residues long. Germline-derived CDR1 and CDR2 are MGHDK and SYGVNS. The CDR3: CASSEFFSGNTIYF. The CDR3 region has the DNA TGTGCCAGCAGTGAATTCTTCTCTGGAAACACCATATATTTT. Supplemented by reference TRBV25-1 and TRBJ1-3, the full variable domain reads EADIYQTPRYLVIGTGKKITLECSQTMGHDKMYWYQQDPGMELHLIHYSYGVNSTEKGDLSSESTVSRIRTEHFPLTLESARPSHTSQYLCASSEFFSGNTIYFGEGSWLTVV.

The V and J genes are TRBV27 and TRBJ2-1, with 14 bases matching TRBD2. V trimming: 3 bases; J trimming: 6 bases; junction bases outside the gene matches: 1. The germline V gene has CDR1 MNHEY and CDR2 SMNVEV (reference sequence). This CDR3 has 15 amino acids. As DNA, the CDR3 is TGTGCCAGCAGTTTCGGGACTAGCGGGGGCAATGAGCAGTTCTTC. This sequence encodes CASSFGTSGGNEQFF.

The rearrangement joins TRBV5-1 to TRBJ2-7; D might be TRBD2 (5 bases). The CDR3 sequence is 14 residues long. Germline lookup yields CDR1 SGHRS and CDR2 YFSETQ. The germline V and J ends were trimmed by 7 bases and 1 base, with 15 bases remaining between them. CDR3: CASAPWEPSYEQYF. The DNA of the CDR3 is TGCGCCAGCGCCCCTTGGGAGCCATCCTACGAGCAGTACTTC.

The gene calls are TRBV3-1 (or the pseudogene TRBV3-2) and TRBJ2-7; the D gene is possibly TRBD1 (5 bases). Germline V CDR1 and CDR2: LGHDT, YNNKEL (reference sequence). This CDR3 is 16 amino acids long. V lost 0 bases and J 5 bases, leaving 17 bases between the germline ends. CDR3 sequence reads: CASSQDSSQGTHEQYF. DNA of the CDR3: TGTGCCAGCAGCCAAGATAGCTCGCAGGGTACCCACGAGCAGTACTTC.

V gene TRBV28 combines with J gene TRBJ2-2, with TRBD2 matching 11 bases. Germline values: CDR1 MDHEN, CDR2 SYDVKM. V was clipped by 6 bases and J by 7 bases; unmatched bases: 7. The CDR3 has 15 amino acids. CDR3 residues: CASRPLAGDGGELFF. Written as DNA, the CDR3 is TGTGCCAGCAGACCACTAGCGGGGGATGGCGGGGAGCTGTTTTTT.

The CDR3 DNA is TGTGCCAGCAGCTTGACTAGCGGGGTTATCACAGATACGCAGTATTTT. As protein: CASSLTSGVITDTQYF. The chain couples TRBV5-8 to TRBJ2-3; 10 positions agree with TRBD2. There are 16 residues in the CDR3. Germline V gene sequence: CDR1 SGHTS, CDR2 YDEGEE. With V trimmed by 1 base and J by 2 bases, 4 bases remained unmatched.

This clone appeared a single time. The chain recombines TRBV7-9 with TRBJ1-2; 7 nucleotides line up with TRBD1. The CDR3 covers 13 residues. J lost 7 bases, V lost 1 base, and 3 bases had no gene match. Germline lookup yields CDR1 SEHNR and CDR2 FQNEAQ (reference sequence). CDR3 residues: CASSLDRGAGYTF. For the CDR3, the DNA is TGTGCCAGCAGCTTAGACAGGGGTGCTGGCTACACCTTC.

J is TRBJ2-7 and V is TRBV7-8; the D is unclear. Trimming pared 5 bases from V and 3 bases from J, leaving 14 bases between. The CDR3 loop spans 14 amino acids. Germline CDR1 and CDR2: SGHVS and FQNEAQ. The CDR3 here is CASSPNPPGYEQYF. The CDR3 bases are TGTGCCAGCAGCCCAAACCCACCGGGCTACGAGCAGTACTTC.